What follows are 28 T cell receptor beta chains derived from one specimen sequenced in a study of cytomegalovirus exposure and HLA in healthy donors. PCR involved 60 Vbeta and 13 Jbeta primers. The protocol was immunoSEQ multiplex PCR, while the TCRdb copy is restricted to in-frame clones and leaves out a portion. Of about 150,000 clones in the sample, about 78% were seen once. The specimen was PBMCs. All receptors come from a man in his fifties in good health and CMV-seropositive.

The chain recombines TRBV30 with TRBJ2-1; 11 bases agree with TRBD2. Germline V gene data show CDR1 as GTSNPN and CDR2 as SVGIG (reference sequence). V was pared by 3 bases and J by 6 bases, with 4 bases of the junction left unmatched. There are 14 residues in the CDR3. For the CDR3, the DNA is TGTGCCTGGAGGGCTAGCGGGGGGTTCAATGAGCAGTTCTTC. Protein: CAWRASGGFNEQFF.

The J gene is TRBJ2-1, the V gene TRBV5-1; 10 positions agree with TRBD2. The germline V gene has CDR1 SGHRS and CDR2 YFSETQ. The CDR3 is 16 residues long. V was clipped by 2 bases and J by 10 bases; unmatched bases: 12. CDR3 nucleotide sequence: TGCGCCAGCAGCTTCCTAGCGGGGGCGCCTGGGTTGGAGCAGTTCTTC. As protein: CASSFLAGAPGLEQFF.

The rearrangement uses TRBV15 and TRBJ2-1, with D unclear. Germline V lookup: CDR1 LNHNV, CDR2 YYDKDF (reference sequence). The CDR3 sequence is 11 residues long. V was cut by 5 bases and J by 3 bases, with 2 bases left in between. The CDR3 coding sequence is TGTGCCACCAGCTACTACAATGAGCAGTTCTTC. It specifies CATSYYNEQFF.

The V call is TRBV29-1, the J call TRBJ1-5; D possibly corresponds to TRBD1 (5 bases). Germline CDR1 reads SQVTM; CDR2 reads ANQGSEA. This CDR3 is built from 13 residues. The V end lost 4 bases, the J end lost 7 bases, and 14 bases lay between the germline ends. The CDR3 DNA follows: TGCAGCGTTGGGGGCACCGGGGGGCAGCCCCAGCATTTT. It translates to CSVGGTGGQPQHF.

The chain links TRBV19 to TRBJ2-2, with D possibly being TRBD1 (6 bases). The germline gives CDR1 LNHDA, CDR2 SQIVND (reference sequence). The CDR3 runs 16 residues. V lost 6 bases, J lost 3 bases, and 17 bases lay in between. In DNA form, the CDR3 reads TGTGCCAGTAGGACCAGGGGAGCGATGGACACCGGGGAGCTGTTTTTT. Protein sequence: CASRTRGAMDTGELFF. Combining the CDR3 with reference TRBV19 and TRBJ2-2 gives the whole variable domain DGGITQSPKYLFRKEGQNVTLSCEQNLNHDAMYWYRQDPGQGLRLIYYSQIVNDFQKGDIAEGYSVSREKKESFPLTVTSAQKNPTAFYLCASRTRGAMDTGELFFGEGSRLTVL.

This clone was counted a few times. This chain uses TRBV19 with TRBJ1-6; possibly TRBD1 for D (6 bases). The germline V gene encodes CDR1 LNHDA and CDR2 SQIVND (reference sequence). CDR3 size: 13 residues. The germline V and J ends were trimmed by 4 bases and 10 bases, with 11 bases remaining between them. The DNA of the CDR3 is TGTGCCAGTAGTAAGGGGGAAGGATCACCCCTCCACTTT. It translates to CASSKGEGSPLHF.

The sample holds a few counts of this clone. The V and J genes are TRBV6-6 and TRBJ2-7, with TRBD2 matching over 11 bases. Per germline, CDR1 MNHNY and CDR2 SVGAGI (reference sequence). Trimming cost V 7 bases and J 6 bases; bases outside gene matches: 8. The CDR3 covers 14 residues. Written as DNA, the CDR3 is TGTGCCAGCACCGAACTAGCGGGAGTTCGCGAGCAGTACTTC. It yields the protein CASTELAGVREQYF.

The chain recombines TRBV7-8 with TRBJ1-1; a possible D gene is TRBD1 (6 bases). This CDR3 spans 15 amino acids. V was cut by 9 bases and J by 3 bases, with 20 bases left in between. Germline CDR1 SGHVS, CDR2 FQNEAQ. The DNA of the CDR3 is TGTGCCAGTTTAACCGACGGGGGGCTGGACACTGAAGCTTTCTTT. It yields the protein CASLTDGGLDTEAFF.

This chain links TRBV6-5 with TRBJ2-3, with 10 bases that match TRBD1. The CDR3 consists of 15 residues. Trimming at V came to 6 bases and at J to 4 bases, leaving 7 bases not matched to a gene. Germline values: CDR1 MNHEY, CDR2 SVGAGI. As DNA, the CDR3 is TGTGCCAGCAGAATAGGACAGGGGGAGGCAGATACGCAGTATTTT. It yields the protein CASRIGQGEADTQYF.

This chain uses TRBV6-6 with TRBJ1-1; 8 nucleotides match TRBD1. The CDR3 consists of 14 residues. Trimming at V came to 4 bases and at J to 5 bases, leaving 6 bases not matched to a gene. Germline lookup yields CDR1 MNHNY and CDR2 SVGAGI (reference sequence). The CDR3, as DNA: TGTGCCAGCAGTTTACAGGGGGATTTAACTGAAGCTTTCTTT. Encoded protein: CASSLQGDLTEAFF.

The chain carries TRBV13 and TRBJ1-4; D remains unclear. The CDR3 loop spans 16 amino acids. Germline V gives CDR1 PRHDT, CDR2 FYEKMQ (reference sequence). Trimming pared 2 bases from V and 3 bases from J, leaving 13 bases between. The CDR3 loop reads CASSLRRGLSNEKLFF. The CDR3 region has the DNA TGTGCCAGCAGCTTAAGGAGAGGGTTGTCTAATGAAAAACTGTTTTTT.

The chain employs TRBV29-1 and TRBJ2-7, with 7 bases aligning to TRBD2. V gave up 4 bases and J gave up 6 bases; unmatched junction bases: 6. CDR3 length: 12 residues. Germline-derived CDR1 and CDR2 are SQVTM and ANQGSEA. The CDR3 region is CSVVSAGTEQYF. CDR3 bases: TGCAGCGTTGTTTCAGCGGGGACCGAGCAGTACTTC.

V usage is TRBV29-1 and J usage is TRBJ2-7, with D uncertain. V lost 5 bases to trimming and J lost 1 base, with 9 bases between them. The germline V gene encodes CDR1 SQVTM and CDR2 ANQGSEA. The CDR3 has 12 amino acids. The CDR3 here is CSVLLPSYEQYF. The CDR3 region has the DNA TGCAGCGTTCTCCTTCCTTCCTACGAGCAGTACTTC.

V is TRBV7-9 and J is TRBJ2-7; 9 bases align to TRBD1. The germline V gene has CDR1 SEHNR and CDR2 FQNEAQ (reference sequence). Trimming removed 3 bases from V and 5 bases from J; junction bases left unmatched: 5. The CDR3 totals 14 residues. CDR3 loop: CASSLTGGVNEQYF. DNA of the CDR3: TGTGCCAGCAGCTTGACAGGGGGTGTGAACGAGCAGTACTTC.

The J gene is TRBJ1-2, the V gene TRBV6-6; 9 bases are shared with TRBD1. Germline V lookup: CDR1 MNHNY, CDR2 SVGAGI (reference sequence). V dropped 3 bases and J dropped 4; count of bases not matched to a gene: 6. The CDR3 extends over 15 amino acids. CDR3 sequence reads: CASSYSGTGLYGYTF. CDR3 nucleotides: TGTGCCAGCAGTTATTCCGGGACAGGGCTCTATGGCTACACCTTC.

The V call is TRBV6-1, the J call TRBJ2-7; 8 bases map to TRBD2. CDR1 and CDR2 (germline): MNHNS, SASEGT. V was clipped by 4 bases and J by 3 bases; unmatched bases: 20. The CDR3 runs 19 residues. For the CDR3, the DNA is TGTGCCAGCAGTGTCGGGGCTGGGCGACTAGCGAGAGGTTACTACGAGCAGTACTTC. Protein: CASSVGAGRLARGYYEQYF.

V gene TRBV5-1 combines with J gene TRBJ2-7, with D possibly TRBD1 on 6 matching bases. The germline gives CDR1 SGHRS, CDR2 YFSETQ. The CDR3 length is 14 residues. Trimming left V 0 bases short and J 0 bases short, with 7 bases between. This CDR3 reads CASSLGDNSYEQYF. The CDR3 DNA sequence: TGCGCCAGCAGCTTGGGGGACAACTCCTACGAGCAGTACTTC.

V gene TRBV19 combines with J gene TRBJ2-7; possibly TRBD2 for D (5 bases). V was clipped by 4 bases and J by 2 bases, with 12 bases between them. Germline loops: CDR1 LNHDA, CDR2 SQIVND (reference sequence). This CDR3 has 14 amino acids. The CDR3, as DNA: TGTGCCAGTAGTAGAGACGACGGGGCCTACGAGCAGTACTTC. Translated, it gives CASSRDDGAYEQYF.

The V gene is TRBV4-3, the J gene TRBJ2-5, with TRBD2 identical over 11 bases. Germline V gene data show CDR1 as LGHNA and CDR2 as YSLEER. The CDR3 totals 15 residues. The J segment lost 11 bases and the V segment lost 6 bases, leaving 14 bases of the junction unmatched. The CDR3: CASRVLAGGPGEQYF. As DNA, the CDR3 is TGCGCCAGCAGAGTTCTAGCGGGGGGCCCGGGAGAGCAGTACTTC.

The chain is built from TRBV27 and TRBJ2-5, with D tentatively TRBD1 (5 bases). The V and J ends lost 7 bases and 4 bases respectively, with 13 bases between them. The length of the CDR3 is 13 residues. Germline assignment: CDR1 MNHEY and CDR2 SMNVEV (reference sequence). In nucleotides, the CDR3 is TGTGCCAGCAAGATAGGGGCTCGAGAGACCCAGTACTTC. It specifies CASKIGARETQYF.

The chain links TRBV10-3 to TRBJ1-4; 7 positions agree with TRBD1. Germline-derived CDR1 and CDR2 are ENHRY and SYGVKD. J lost 7 bases, V lost 6 bases, and 5 bases had no gene match. The length of the CDR3 is 13 residues. The CDR3 spells CAISRDSTEKLFF. The CDR3 DNA reads TGTGCCATCAGCCGGGACAGTACTGAAAAACTGTTTTTT.

The chain joins TRBV18 to TRBJ2-2; D gene unclear. The length of the CDR3 is 14 residues. The germline V gene has CDR1 KGHSH and CDR2 LQKENI. Between the trimmed V and J ends, which lost 6 bases and 2 bases, there was a span of 10 bases. This CDR3 is CASSTSGNTGELFF. Written as DNA, the CDR3 is TGTGCCAGCTCGACGTCGGGTAACACCGGGGAGCTGTTTTTT. Full variable domain (missing parts from reference TRBV18 and TRBJ2-2): NAGVMQNPRHLVRRRGQEARLRCSPMKGHSHVYWYRQLPEEGLKFMVYLQKENIIDESGMPKERFSAEFPKEGPSILRIQQVVRGDSAAYFCASSTSGNTGELFFGEGSRLTVL.

V usage is TRBV10-1 and J usage is TRBJ2-1; D might be TRBD2 (6 bases). CDR1 WNHNN and CDR2 SYGVQD come from the germline V gene (reference sequence). The CDR3 has 15 amino acids. V lost 2 bases, J lost 0 bases, and 8 bases lay in between. CDR3 sequence: CASSEGGSSYNEQFF. In nucleotides, the CDR3 is TGCGCCAGCAGTGAGGGGGGGAGCTCCTACAATGAGCAGTTCTTC.

V is TRBV5-4 and J is TRBJ2-1; 8 bases align to TRBD1. Trimming cost V 4 bases and J 5 bases; bases outside gene matches: 8. Germline V gene lookup returns CDR1 SGHNT and CDR2 YYREEE (reference sequence). CDR3 size: 15 residues. The CDR3 region has the DNA TGTGCCAGCAGCCTGGACAGGGCGTCCCACAATGAGCAGTTCTTC. Its translation: CASSLDRASHNEQFF.

The chain couples TRBV11-2 to TRBJ2-1; TRBD2 agrees at 7 bases. Germline V gene sequence: CDR1 SGHAT, CDR2 FQNNGV. The CDR3 runs 15 residues. V lost 1 base and J lost 6; bases outside the gene matches: 6. CDR3 nucleotides: TGTGCCAGCAGCTTAGGGTCCCAGCGGGGCAATGAGCAGTTCTTC. Encoded protein: CASSLGSQRGNEQFF.

The J gene is TRBJ2-3, the V gene TRBV4-1; D unclear. V lost 0 bases and J 3 bases, leaving 7 bases between the germline ends. CDR3 length equals 14 residues. The germline V gene has CDR1 MGHRA and CDR2 YSYEKL. This CDR3 is CASSQDWATDTQYF. The CDR3 nucleotides are TGCGCCAGCAGCCAAGATTGGGCGACAGATACGCAGTATTTT.

The V and J genes are TRBV18 and TRBJ1-1, with 8 bases identical to TRBD1. CDR3 size: 15 residues. V trimming: 3 bases; J trimming: 0 bases; junction bases outside the gene matches: 3. CDR1 and CDR2 from the germline V gene are KGHSH and LQKENI. In DNA, the CDR3 is TGTGCCAGCTCACCTTACAGGGGGATGAACACTGAAGCTTTCTTT. Its protein is CASSPYRGMNTEAFF.

CDR3 DNA sequence: TGTGCCAGCAGCCGCGGACTAGCGAGCTACAATGAGCAGTTCTTC. It specifies CASSRGLASYNEQFF. J is TRBJ2-1 and V is TRBV14, with 9 bases that match TRBD2. CDR3 length: 15 residues. Germline V gives CDR1 SGHDN, CDR2 FVKESK. Germline trimming cut 4 bases from V and 3 bases from J; bases unmatched to any gene: 4.